One T cell receptor beta chain is described in this entry. Sequencing used immunoSEQ multiplex PCR; TCRdb keeps in-frame clones, though not all of them. The sample has approximately 460,000 clones, roughly nine tenths seen once. The data are from a study of Ad26.COV2.S vaccination and SARS-CoV-2 variants. The length of the CDR3 is 15 residues. The germline V gene encodes CDR1 MDHEN and CDR2 SYDVKM. Trimming removed 6 bases at V and 3 bases at J, with 15 bases between. Treatment: some 20 received Ad26.COV2.S at low or high dose, single or two shots; 5 received placebo; per-sample allocation not given. The samples date from day 63 after the first vaccine or placebo injection. The administered vaccine (an Ad26 vector) expressed Wuhan-strain SARS-CoV-2 spike.

The source of this sequence is a person between 18 and 59 years old who received the Ad26.COV2.S COVID-19 vaccine or a placebo. This chain uses TRBV28 with TRBJ1-5; D not certain. The specimen was peripheral blood, collected in a trial of Ad26.COV2.S vaccine versus placebo. CDR3: CASRYSGFINQPQHF. CDR3 bases: TGTGCCAGCAGATATTCCGGGTTCATCAATCAGCCCCAGCATTTT.